Listed below are T cell receptor beta chains from one sample, sequenced in a study of Ad26.COV2.S vaccination and SARS-CoV-2 variants. Profiling relied on immunoSEQ multiplex PCR, and the TCRdb table lists in-frame clones only, not all of them. The repertoire consists of 350,000 to 450,000 clones, with roughly 80% occurring once and the leading ten covering 7% to 9.5%. Sequenced here: peripheral blood, sampled in a trial of Ad26.COV2.S vaccine versus placebo. The receptors here all came from a person between 18 and 65 years old who received the Ad26.COV2.S COVID-19 vaccine or a placebo. CDR3s include the opening cysteine and the closing phenylalanine or tryptophan. The D gene is left open where the match is weak. Only part of the rows carry a size: once, few, many, or a class if the clone is expanded.

d_call	clone_size	v_call	j_call	cdr3_aa	cdr3_nt
NA	NA	TRBV7-9	TRBJ2-7	CASSFQAGRDEQYF	TGTGCCAGCAGCTTTCAGGCTGGCAGGGACGAGCAGTACTTC
NA	few	TRBV6-4	TRBJ2-2	CASSDSGGAPNTGELFF	TGTGCCAGCAGTGACTCGGGGGGTGCCCCGAACACCGGGGAGCTGTTTTTT
TRBD2	NA	TRBV4-1	TRBJ2-7	CASSQVGGAVYEQYF	TGCGCCAGCAGCCAAGTCGGGGGGGCGGTCTACGAGCAGTACTTC
NA	NA	TRBV5-1	TRBJ1-3	CASSAQGADTIYF	TGCGCCAGCAGCGCCCAAGGGGCAGACACCATATATTTT
NA	NA	TRBV3-1/TRBV3-2	TRBJ2-7	CASSHGRLGQYF	TGTGCCAGCAGCCACGGGCGGCTCGGGCAGTACTTC
NA	few	TRBV7-9	TRBJ2-7	CASSLDEVGYEQYF	TGTGCCAGCAGCTTAGACGAGGTGGGGTACGAGCAGTACTTC
NA	NA	TRBV25-1	TRBJ2-1	CASSHQGLNNEQFF	TGTGCCAGCAGTCATCAGGGGTTGAACAATGAGCAGTTCTTC
NA	once	TRBV9	TRBJ1-2	CASSPLMDGDGNGYTF	TGTGCCAGCAGCCCCCTGATGGACGGAGACGGTAACGGCTACACCTTC
TRBD1	NA	TRBV5-6	TRBJ2-7	CASAPGTGHREQYF	TGTGCCAGCGCTCCAGGGACAGGGCATCGGGAGCAGTACTTC
TRBD1	once	TRBV5-6	TRBJ1-2	CASSSIWSETGHPTSIYTF	TGTGCCAGCAGCTCGATTTGGTCGGAGACAGGGCACCCTACTAGTATCTACACCTTC
NA	NA	TRBV7-2	TRBJ2-7	CASSIYRGAAYEQYF	TGTGCCAGCAGCATCTACCGGGGAGCGGCCTACGAGCAGTACTTC
NA	once	TRBV15	TRBJ1-1	CATSRTNTEAFF	TGTGCCACCAGCCGGACGAACACTGAAGCTTTCTTT
NA	once	TRBV12-5	TRBJ1-5	CASGFEIYSNQPQHF	TGTGCTAGTGGTTTTGAAATCTATAGCAATCAGCCCCAGCATTTT
NA	NA	TRBV5-1	TRBJ2-1	CASTYRPPGSGYNEQFF	TGCGCCAGCACCTACCGACCCCCCGGGAGCGGTTACAATGAGCAGTTCTTC
TRBD1	NA	TRBV6-6	TRBJ2-5	CASSRDTGVYQETQYF	TGTGCCAGCAGCCGGGACACAGGGGTGTACCAAGAGACCCAGTACTTC
NA	NA	TRBV6-5	TRBJ2-1	CASSSPPWFEQFF	TGTGCCAGCAGTTCTCCCCCATGGTTTGAGCAGTTCTTC
NA	NA	TRBV5-1	TRBJ2-2	CASSFTTNTGELFF	TGCGCCAGCAGCTTTACCACGAACACCGGGGAGCTGTTTTTT
NA	NA	TRBV3-1/TRBV3-2	TRBJ2-5	CASSQDNQETQYF	TGTGCCAGCAGCCAAGATAACCAAGAGACCCAGTACTTC
NA	NA	TRBV10-1	TRBJ2-3	CASSRDNQNTQYF	TGCGCCAGCAGTCGGGACAACCAGAATACGCAGTATTTT
NA	NA	TRBV5-5	TRBJ1-2	CASSTLGRSGYTF	TGTGCCAGCAGCACCCTAGGTCGTTCTGGCTACACCTTC
NA	NA	TRBV11-3	TRBJ2-1	CASSSTTHNEQFF	TGTGCCAGCAGCTCGACTACCCACAATGAGCAGTTCTTC
NA	once	TRBV19	TRBJ1-6	CASAARGSPLHF	TGTGCCAGTGCCGCCAGGGGATCACCCCTCCACTTT
NA	NA	TRBV12-3/TRBV12-4	TRBJ1-2	CASSYLRGYTF	TGTGCCAGCAGTTACCTTCGGGGCTACACCTTC
NA	NA	TRBV11-2	TRBJ2-7	CASSSYLGGGFYEQYF	TGTGCCAGCAGCTCCTACCTCGGAGGGGGCTTTTACGAGCAGTACTTC
NA	NA	TRBV11-2	TRBJ2-7	CASSFQGAYEQYF	TGTGCCAGCAGCTTCCAGGGCGCCTACGAGCAGTACTTC
TRBD1	few	TRBV9	TRBJ2-7	CASSERGQGFEEQYF	TGTGCCAGCAGCGAGAGGGGACAGGGGTTTGAGGAGCAGTACTTC
NA	NA	TRBV7-9	TRBJ1-5	CASSSGQSNQPQHF	TGTGCCAGCAGCTCTGGACAGAGCAATCAGCCCCAGCATTTT
NA	NA	TRBV29-1	TRBJ2-1	CSVEPGQRNEQFF	TGCAGCGTTGAGCCGGGACAAAGGAATGAGCAGTTCTTC
NA	NA	TRBV5-1	TRBJ1-6	CASSFDRLRGYNSPLHF	TGCGCCAGCAGCTTTGACAGGCTAAGGGGCTATAATTCACCCCTCCACTTT
NA	NA	TRBV29-1	TRBJ2-5	CSVERGGETQYF	TGCAGCGTCGAAAGGGGTGGAGAGACCCAGTACTTC